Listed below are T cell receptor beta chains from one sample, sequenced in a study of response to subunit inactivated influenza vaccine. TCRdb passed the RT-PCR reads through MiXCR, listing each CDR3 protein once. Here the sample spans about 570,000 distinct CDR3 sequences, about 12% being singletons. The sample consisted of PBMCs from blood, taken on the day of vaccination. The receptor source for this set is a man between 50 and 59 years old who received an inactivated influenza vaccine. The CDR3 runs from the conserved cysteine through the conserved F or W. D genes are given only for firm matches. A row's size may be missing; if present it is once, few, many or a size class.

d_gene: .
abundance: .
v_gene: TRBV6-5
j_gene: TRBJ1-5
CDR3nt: TGTGCCAGCAGTTACTCAGGGCAGCAGCCCCAGCATTTT
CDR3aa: CASSYSGQQPQHF

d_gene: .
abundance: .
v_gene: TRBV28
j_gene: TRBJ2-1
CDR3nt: TGTGCCAGCAGTTTAGCGACAAGCTCCTACAATGAGCAGTTCTTC
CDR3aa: CASSLATSSYNEQFF

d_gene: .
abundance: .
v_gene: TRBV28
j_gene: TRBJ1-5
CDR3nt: TGTGCCAGCACGGCAGGGAATCAGCCCCAGCATTTT
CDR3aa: CASTAGNQPQHF

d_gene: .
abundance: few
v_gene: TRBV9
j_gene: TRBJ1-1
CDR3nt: TGTGCCAGCAGCGCCCGAGGGAGGGTTGAAGCTTTCTTT
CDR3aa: CASSARGRVEAFF

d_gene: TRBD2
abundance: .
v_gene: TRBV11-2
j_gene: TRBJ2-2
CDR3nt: TGTGCCAGCAGCCGACGAGGACTAGCGGGAGGGCGGAACACCGGGGAGCTGTTTTTT
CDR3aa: CASSRRGLAGGRNTGELFF

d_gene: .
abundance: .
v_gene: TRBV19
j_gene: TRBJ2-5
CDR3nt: TGTGCCAGTAGTGTTACAGTTGGAGAGACCCAGTACTTC
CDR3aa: CASSVTVGETQYF

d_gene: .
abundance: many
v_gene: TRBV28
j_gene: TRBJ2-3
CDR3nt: TGTGCCAGCAGACGTGTGTTTGCAGATACGCAGTATTTT
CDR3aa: CASRRVFADTQYF

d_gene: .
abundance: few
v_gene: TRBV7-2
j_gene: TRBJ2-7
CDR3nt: TGTGCCAGCAGCTTAAGTTACATAGAATACGAGCAGTACTTC
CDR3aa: CASSLSYIEYEQYF

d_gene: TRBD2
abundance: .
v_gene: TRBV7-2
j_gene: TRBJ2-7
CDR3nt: TGTGCCAGCAGACAATTTACCGGGACTAGAGGTACCTACGAGCAGTACTTC
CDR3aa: CASRQFTGTRGTYEQYF

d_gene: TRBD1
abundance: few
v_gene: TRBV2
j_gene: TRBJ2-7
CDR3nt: TGTGCCAGCAGTGATGGGGACAGGGGTACCTACGAGCAGTACTTC
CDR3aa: CASSDGDRGTYEQYF

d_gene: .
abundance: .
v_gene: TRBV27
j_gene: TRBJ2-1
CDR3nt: TGTGCCAGCAGCAGGGGGTTCGGGGGTGAGCAGTTCTTC
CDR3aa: CASSRGFGGEQFF

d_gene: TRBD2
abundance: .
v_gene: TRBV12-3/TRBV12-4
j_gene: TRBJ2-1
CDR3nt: TGTGCCAGCAGTTTCCCAGCGGGGGGGAATACAGCCTACAATGAGCAGTTCTTC
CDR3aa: CASSFPAGGNTAYNEQFF

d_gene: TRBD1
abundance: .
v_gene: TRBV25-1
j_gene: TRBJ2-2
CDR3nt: TGTGCCAGCAGCCGGTCGGGACAGTGGGCGACCGGGGAGCTGTTTTTT
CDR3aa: CASSRSGQWATGELFF

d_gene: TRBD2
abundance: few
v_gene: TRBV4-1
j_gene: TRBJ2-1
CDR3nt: TGCGCCAGCAGCCAATTTAGTCTAGCGGGGGGCTCCTACAATGAGCAGTTCTTC
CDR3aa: CASSQFSLAGGSYNEQFF

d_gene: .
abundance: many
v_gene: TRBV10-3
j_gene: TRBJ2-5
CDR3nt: TGTGCCATCAGTGGAAGTGGCGAGACCCAGTACTTC
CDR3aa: CAISGSGETQYF

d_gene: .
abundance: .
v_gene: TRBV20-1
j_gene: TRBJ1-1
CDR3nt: TGCAGTGCTAGGGGTATTATGGGGACTGAAGCTTTCTTT
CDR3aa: CSARGIMGTEAFF

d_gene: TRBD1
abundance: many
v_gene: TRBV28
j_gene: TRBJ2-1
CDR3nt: TGTGCCAGCGGCCTTGGACAGGGACAATACAATGAGCAGTTCTTC
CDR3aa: CASGLGQGQYNEQFF

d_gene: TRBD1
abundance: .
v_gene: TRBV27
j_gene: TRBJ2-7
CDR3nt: TGTGCCAGCAGTTCCGGTCCAGGGGGCTCCTACGAGCAGTACTTC
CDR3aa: CASSSGPGGSYEQYF

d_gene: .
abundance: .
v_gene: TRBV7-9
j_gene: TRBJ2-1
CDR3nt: TGTGCCAGCAGCCTTTCGCCGCAGTTCTTC
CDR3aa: CASSLSPQFF

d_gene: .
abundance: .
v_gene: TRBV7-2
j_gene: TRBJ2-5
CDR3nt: TGTGCCAGCAGCCCGGCGGAAGAGACCCAGTACTTC
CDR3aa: CASSPAEETQYF

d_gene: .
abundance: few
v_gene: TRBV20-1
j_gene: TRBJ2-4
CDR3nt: TGCAGTGCTAGAGTGTACGGGGTGGGAAACATTCAGTACTTC
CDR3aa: CSARVYGVGNIQYF

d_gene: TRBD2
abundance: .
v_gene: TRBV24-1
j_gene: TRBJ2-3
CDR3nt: TGTGCCACCAGTCCGGGGGGGACTAACACAGATACGCAGTATTTT
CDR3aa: CATSPGGTNTDTQYF

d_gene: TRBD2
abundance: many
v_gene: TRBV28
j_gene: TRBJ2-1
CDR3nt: TGTGCCAGCACCGGGACTAGCGGGAGAGTCTCCTACAATGAGCAGTTCTTC
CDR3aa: CASTGTSGRVSYNEQFF

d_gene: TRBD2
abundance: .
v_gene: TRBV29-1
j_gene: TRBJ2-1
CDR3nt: TGCAGCGTCCGCAATAGCGGGAGGGTCCGGAGAGCGGAGCAGTTCTTC
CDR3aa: CSVRNSGRVRRAEQFF

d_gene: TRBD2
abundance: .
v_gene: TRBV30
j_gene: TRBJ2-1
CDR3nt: TGTGCCTGGAGGGCTAGCGGGAGCAATGAGCAGTTCTTC
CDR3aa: CAWRASGSNEQFF

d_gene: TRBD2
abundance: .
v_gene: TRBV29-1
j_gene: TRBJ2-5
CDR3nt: TGCAGCGGGATAGCGGGGTCGGAGACCCAGTACTTC
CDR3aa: CSGIAGSETQYF

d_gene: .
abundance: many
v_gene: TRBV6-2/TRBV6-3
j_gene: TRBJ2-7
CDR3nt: TGTGCCAGCAGTTCCTCCTGGTTGTATTTTACCCCCGGGACAACCTCATACGAGCAGTACTTC
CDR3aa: CASSSSWLYFTPGTTSYEQYF

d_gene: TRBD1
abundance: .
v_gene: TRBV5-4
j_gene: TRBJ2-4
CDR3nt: TGTGCCAGCAGTCGACAGGGGGCCCTGGGAAACATTCAGTACTTC
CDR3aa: CASSRQGALGNIQYF

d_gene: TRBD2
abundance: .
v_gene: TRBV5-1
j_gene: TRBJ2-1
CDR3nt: TGCGCCAGCAGCCGAAAGGTAGCGGGGGGTTCTGTGAATGAGCAGTTCTTC
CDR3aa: CASSRKVAGGSVNEQFF

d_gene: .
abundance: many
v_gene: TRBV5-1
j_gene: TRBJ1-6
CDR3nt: TGCGCCAGCAGCTTGGTTGGGATCTCCGACCCCTATAATTCACCCCTCCACTTT
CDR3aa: CASSLVGISDPYNSPLHF

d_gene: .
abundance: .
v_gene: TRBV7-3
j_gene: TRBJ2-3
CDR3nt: TGTGCCCTCGCGAGGGGACGGAACCACACAGATACGCAGTATTTT
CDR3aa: CALARGRNHTDTQYF

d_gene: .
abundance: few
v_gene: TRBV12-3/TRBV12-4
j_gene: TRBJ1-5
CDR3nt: TGTGCCAGCACCCAGGTGGTTGGGGGCAATCAGCCCCAGCATTTT
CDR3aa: CASTQVVGGNQPQHF

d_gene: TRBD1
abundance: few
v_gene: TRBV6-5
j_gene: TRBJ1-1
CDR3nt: TGTGCCAGCAGTTACCTCACCCAGGGGGCTGAAGCTTTCTTT
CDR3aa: CASSYLTQGAEAFF

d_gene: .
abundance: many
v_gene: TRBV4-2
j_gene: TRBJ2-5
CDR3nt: TGTGCCAGCAGCCAAGCCCAGGGCGCCGAGACCCAGTACTTC
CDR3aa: CASSQAQGAETQYF

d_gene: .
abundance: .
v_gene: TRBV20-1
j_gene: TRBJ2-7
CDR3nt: TGCAGTGCTAGAGTCGGGGACCTAGATTACGAGCAGTACTTC
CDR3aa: CSARVGDLDYEQYF

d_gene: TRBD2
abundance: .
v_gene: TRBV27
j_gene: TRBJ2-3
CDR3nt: TGTGCCAGCCTAGCGGGGGACACAGATACGCAGTATTTT
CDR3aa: CASLAGDTDTQYF

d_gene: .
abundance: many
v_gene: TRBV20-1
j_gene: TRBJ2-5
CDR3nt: TGCAGTGCTAGAGCCCCTCGCCAGGTTTGGGTAGAGACCCAGTACTTC
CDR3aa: CSARAPRQVWVETQYF

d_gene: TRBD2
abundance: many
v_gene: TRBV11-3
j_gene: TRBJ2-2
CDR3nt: TGTGCCAGCAGCTCGCTAGTAGCGGGAGGAGGTACCGGGGAGCTGTTTTTT
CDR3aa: CASSSLVAGGGTGELFF

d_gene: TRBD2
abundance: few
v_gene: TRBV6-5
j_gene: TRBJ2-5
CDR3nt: TGTGCCAGCAGTTACCGGCTAGCGGGTGAGACCCAGTACTTC
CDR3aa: CASSYRLAGETQYF

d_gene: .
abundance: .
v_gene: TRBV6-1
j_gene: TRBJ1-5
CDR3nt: TGTGCCAGCAGTGTGAGTCAGATCAATCAGCCCCAGCATTTT
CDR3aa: CASSVSQINQPQHF

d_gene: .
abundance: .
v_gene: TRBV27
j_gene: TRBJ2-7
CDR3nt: TGTGCCAGCAGTTTCTTAGGGACATACGAGCAGTACTTC
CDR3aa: CASSFLGTYEQYF

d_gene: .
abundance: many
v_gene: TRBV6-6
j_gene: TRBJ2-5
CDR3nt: TGTGCCGTCCGCGCCGAACAAGAGACCCAGTACTTC
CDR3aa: CAVRAEQETQYF

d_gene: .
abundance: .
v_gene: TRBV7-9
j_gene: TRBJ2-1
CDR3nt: TGTGCCAGCAGGGAACCTGCGGGGGAGCAGTTCTTC
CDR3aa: CASREPAGEQFF

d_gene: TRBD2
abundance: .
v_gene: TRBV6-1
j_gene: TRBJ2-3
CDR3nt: TGTGCCAGCAGCCCAACTAGCGGGAGAATGGATACGCAGTATTTT
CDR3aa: CASSPTSGRMDTQYF

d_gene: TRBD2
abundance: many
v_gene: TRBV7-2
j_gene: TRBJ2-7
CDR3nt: TGTGCCAGCAGCGCCCAGTACGGGAGGAACTACGAGCAGTACTTC
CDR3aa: CASSAQYGRNYEQYF

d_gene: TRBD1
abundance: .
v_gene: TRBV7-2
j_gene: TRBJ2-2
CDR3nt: TGTGCCAGCAGCTTAGGCAGGGGGCAGAAAACCGGGGAGCTGTTTTTT
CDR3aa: CASSLGRGQKTGELFF

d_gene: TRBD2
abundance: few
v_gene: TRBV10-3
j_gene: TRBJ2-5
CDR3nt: TGTGCCATCAGTGTGGCGGGGGACCAAGAGACCCAGTACTTC
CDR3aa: CAISVAGDQETQYF

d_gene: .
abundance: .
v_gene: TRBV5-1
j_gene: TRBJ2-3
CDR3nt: TGCGCCAGCAGCTTGGACGAGACTAGCACAGATACGCAGTATTTT
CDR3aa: CASSLDETSTDTQYF